The 12 T cell receptor beta chains below come from one sample, sequenced in a study of CD8 T cells in Susac syndrome. RNA in amounts of about 0.5 to 1 ug was reverse transcribed with random hexamers. Via MiXCR, TCRdb re-called the immunoSEQ multiplex PCR reads, giving one row per CDR3 protein. Of about 150,000 distinct CDR3 sequences detected, around 93% appear once; the ten largest clones hold roughly 0.097%. The sequencing sample was made of CD4+ T cells from PBMCs. The source is a human donor with multiple sclerosis.

This clonotype appeared a single time. This chain connects TRBV20-1 to TRBJ2-7, with D possibly TRBD1 on 6 matching bases. Germline V gene lookup returns CDR1 DFQATT and CDR2 SNEGSKA (reference sequence). V was trimmed by 2 bases and J by 2 bases, leaving 16 bases between them. The CDR3 spans 15 residues. CDR3 loop: CSARMGRGGTYEQYF. The CDR3, as DNA: TGCAGTGCTAGAATGGGGAGAGGGGGAACCTACGAGCAGTACTTC.

Turning to this clonotype: Its ends do not fully match the called genes, so a read error is possible. This chain joins TRBV4-3 and TRBJ2-6; possibly TRBD1 or TRBD2 for D (5 bases each). CDR1 is LGHNA and CDR2 is YSLEER in the germline V gene. The CDR3 has 14 amino acids. The CDR3 DNA reads as TGCGCCAGCAGCCAAGAGAGTGGACCCATAGGGGACCCTTTC. It is translated as CASSQESGPIGDPF.

The chain is built from TRBV20-1 and TRBJ2-1; 13 bases align to TRBD2. The V segment lost 6 bases and the J segment 4 bases; nucleotides outside the gene matches: 3. The CDR3 extends over 14 amino acids. The germline V gene encodes CDR1 DFQATT and CDR2 SNEGSKA (reference sequence). The CDR3 region is CSARLAGGYNEQFF. As DNA, the CDR3 is TGCAGTGCCAGACTAGCGGGGGGTTACAATGAGCAGTTCTTC.

J is TRBJ2-3 and V is TRBV10-3; D tentatively fits TRBD1 or TRBD2 (6 bases each). V gave up 2 bases and J gave up 0 bases, with 9 bases separating them. Germline V lookup: CDR1 ENHRY, CDR2 SYGVKD. This CDR3 region has 15 residues. The CDR3 DNA is TGTGCCATCAGTGAGGGGGGGCAAAGCACAGATACGCAGTATTTT. It is translated as CAISEGGQSTDTQYF.

A few counts support this clonotype. The rearrangement links TRBV7-8 to TRBJ2-7; the match to TRBD2 covers 11 bases. The CDR3 is made up of 15 amino acids. The germline gives CDR1 SGHVS, CDR2 FQNEAQ. V shed 5 bases, J shed 1 base, and the junction held 4 bases outside the gene matches. The CDR3 sequence is CASSIGTSGSYEQYF. The CDR3 bases are TGTGCCAGCAGCATAGGGACTAGCGGATCCTACGAGCAGTACTTC.

The V and J genes are TRBV6-5 and TRBJ2-2, with TRBD2 matching 10 bases. The junction had 1 base not matched to a gene; V was cut back by 6 bases and J by 6 bases. Germline V gene data show CDR1 as MNHEY and CDR2 as SVGAGI. The CDR3 runs to 13 residues. DNA of the CDR3: TGTGCCAGCAGGCTAGCGGGAGCCGGGGAGCTGTTTTTT. It yields the protein CASRLAGAGELFF.

The rearrangement joins TRBV25-1 to TRBJ1-3; 7 nucleotides agree with TRBD1. Per the germline V gene, CDR1 is MGHDK and CDR2 is SYGVNS. The CDR3 contains 19 residues. V lost 0 bases to trimming and J lost 0 bases; unmatched junction nucleotides: 11. The CDR3 DNA reads as TGTGCCAGCAGTGAATACCTCGGACAGGCCGGAAACTCTGGAAACACCATATATTTT. This encodes CASSEYLGQAGNSGNTIYF.

CDR3 in amino acids: CASSSTRGQETQYF. CDR3 nucleotide sequence: TGCGCCAGCAGCTCGACGCGGGGGCAAGAGACCCAGTACTTC. The rearrangement links TRBV5-1 to TRBJ2-5, with 7 positions matching TRBD2. The CDR3 contains 14 residues. Germline V gene lookup returns CDR1 SGHRS and CDR2 YFSETQ. J lost 2 bases, V lost 3 bases, and 4 bases had no gene match.

The V and J genes are TRBV7-2 and TRBJ2-1; 9 bases line up with TRBD2. Germline values: CDR1 SGHTA, CDR2 FQGNSA. The J segment lost 4 bases and the V segment lost 0 bases, leaving 7 bases of the junction unmatched. The CDR3 is made up of 17 amino acids. CDR3 sequence reads: CASSLAGGGRVYNEQFF. The CDR3 DNA reads TGTGCCAGCAGCTTAGCTGGGGGCGGGAGGGTATACAATGAGCAGTTCTTC.

The genes are TRBV3-1 and TRBJ1-3; perhaps TRBD1 as D (5 bases). The CDR3 is made up of 15 amino acids. The V end lost 4 bases, the J end lost 2 bases, and 12 bases lay between the germline ends. Germline CDR1 and CDR2: LGHDT and YNNKEL (reference sequence). CDR3 coding DNA: TGTGCCAGCAGCCTACCAACAGGTGCTGGAAACACCATATATTTT. Translation: CASSLPTGAGNTIYF.

The V and J genes are TRBV19 and TRBJ1-3; D not resolved. Germline V gene data show CDR1 as LNHDA and CDR2 as SQIVND (reference sequence). The CDR3 consists of 16 residues. Deletions cut 7 bases from V and 0 bases from J, with 16 bases between. The chain's CDR3 is CASTPVGGFSGNTIYF. The CDR3 region has the DNA TGTGCCAGTACCCCAGTCGGCGGATTCTCTGGAAACACCATATATTTT.

V is TRBV4-2 and J is TRBJ2-6; D uncertain. CDR3 length: 18 residues. V lost 0 bases and J 1 base, leaving 13 bases between the germline ends. The V gene's germline CDR1 is LGHNA and CDR2 YNFKEQ. The CDR3 sequence is CASSQDLAARSGANVLTF. The CDR3 DNA reads TGTGCCAGCAGCCAAGATCTGGCGGCCAGGTCTGGGGCCAACGTCCTGACTTTC.